This entry is about one T cell receptor (beta chain). The antigen is unknown. At one end, the junction sequence differs from germline, possibly due to a read error. The CDR3 contains 14 residues. The germline V gene encodes CDR1 SGHTA and CDR2 FQGNSA. Each CDR3 protein is one row after TCRdb ran MiXCR on the reads. The sample shows fewer than 85,000 distinct CDR3 sequences, approximately 45% of them seen only once. These data are taken from a study of T cell repertoires in cytomegalovirus infection. Regarding the study as a whole: Dominant in the ex vivo response were TCR beta clonotypes restricted by HLA-C and specific for CMV.

Sequences were derived from CD8+ T cells from cultured PBMCs, sampled from culture after CMV antigen stimulation. The V call is TRBV7-2, the J call TRBJ2-7; 14 nucleotides line up with TRBD2. This TCR derives from a human donor in good health (CMV status not recorded). Some clones in this sample may be carry-over from other donors' samples. In DNA form, the CDR3 reads TGTGCCAGCAGCCCCACGACTAGCGGGAGGGCGGGCCACTTC. It yields the protein CASSPTTSGRAGHF.